This T cell receptor beta chain was found in a study of cytomegalovirus exposure and HLA in healthy donors (dated by TCRdb to 2015 to 2018). Regarding the study in general: According to a later analysis, the approximately 130 validation repertoires were produced on the same platform as the approximately 690 repertoires of the first cohort. In addition to the first cohort of roughly 700 subjects, a separate validation cohort of 120 different subjects was used. The study aimed to test whether cataloging public T cell receptors could reveal signatures of past pathogen exposure. To predict cytomegalovirus infection status, the study combined high-throughput TCR immunosequencing, statistical association of individual TCRs with disease status, and machine learning.

With regard to this clone: What this receptor recognizes is not known. No much larger clone is present one base from it, and per-base qualities are unavailable.

To prepare the library, the immunoSEQ multiplex PCR assay was applied. From the authors' description of their analysis: A statistical classification framework was built for diagnosing cytomegalovirus status from the catalog of TCR beta chain sequences. TCRdb carries this immuneACCESS record with in-frame sequences only. Its versions omit some clonotypes, under half of them owing to an unresolved V gene in the studies checked, with the rest unexplained. V and J calls and clone size are copied from that table; D and trimming were computed from the DNA. The sample contains 60,000 to 75,000 clones, approximately 95% of them found a single time. The ten largest account for more than 6.5% of the sample. The donors belonged to the validation cohort of over a hundred subjects, which was separate from the approximately 700-subject first cohort. Results the study describes overall, beyond this receptor: In vitro tests confirmed that a few of the cytomegalovirus-associated TCR beta chains recognize cytomegalovirus antigens. A later analysis lacked HLA typing for the validation cohort, so it scored co-occurrence in that cohort across all 110 or so repertoires. The classifier was reported to diagnose cytomegalovirus status with high specificity and sensitivity in both the original and validation cohorts. Across donors, most TCR sequences were observed very rarely, whereas some public TCRs were present in many individuals. Subsequent analysis determined that TCRs grouped into clusters in the first cohort also showed a tendency toward co-occurrence across the roughly 120 validation repertoires, and 85% to 95% of cluster scores exceeded 0. A total of fewer than 200 TCR beta chains were listed by the study as associated with cytomegalovirus. It was suggested by the authors that the approach could potentially be generalized to other disease states and immunological phenotypes.

Trimming at the junction amounts to 5 bases on V and 4 bases on J, and the germline ends lie 15 bases apart. CDR1 and CDR2 were assigned from the germline V gene as SGHTA and FQGNSA. Including the terminal cysteine and phenylalanine, the CDR3 comprises 16 residues. Only the CDR3 DNA stays, 48 bases, in frame from base 1. The sample consisted of PBMCs. The sequence was collected from a woman in her late teens or twenties in good health and CMV-seropositive. This receptor chain uses TRBV7-2 and TRBJ2-6; D gene: possibly TRBD1, on 6 matching bases. The DNA reads as follows: TGTGCCAGCAGCCTTCACAGGGCGTCCGGGGCCAACGTCCTGACTTTC. Protein translation: CASSLHRASGANVLTF. Here the CDR3 is joined to the reference TRBV7-2 and TRBJ2-6 genes, and the full variable domain is: GAGVSQSPSNKVTEKGKDVELRCDPISGHTALYWYRQSLGQGLEFLIYFQGNSAPDKSGLPSDRFSAERTGGSVSTLTIQRTQQEDSAVYLCASSLHRASGANVLTFGAGSRLTVL.